These 10 T cell receptor beta chains were sequenced from one sample in a study of tumor-infiltrating lymphocytes in primary liver carcinoma. TCR beta cDNA was reverse-transcribed from about 500 ng of total RNA. The reaction used a constant-region primer and ProtoScript II reverse transcriptase. Three-round nested multiplex PCR performed with slightly modified ARM-PCR produced the TCR beta libraries. In the first two PCR rounds, TRBV1-TRBV30 forward primers were paired with a C-beta reverse primer, and each round lasted roughly 10 cycles. TCRdb reprocessed the multiplex PCR reads via MiXCR and lists one record per CDR3 protein. In the table there are some 190,000 distinct CDR3 sequences, roughly 80% of which are singletons. Co-extracting RNA and DNA was done with roughly 17-31 mg of unsorted bulk tissue as input. The material sequenced was tumor tissue from primary liver carcinoma. The origin of the receptors is a middle-aged man with primary liver carcinoma and hepatitis B virus infection.

As regards this clonotype: The germline gene is not matched at one end of the junction; a read error may be the cause. This sequence joins TRBV12-3 or TRBV12-4 and TRBJ1-3; D is perhaps TRBD1 (5 bases). The CDR3 contains 15 residues. The CDR3 protein is CASSFGAATGNIIYF. The CDR3 coding sequence is TGTGCCAGCAGTTTTGGAGCAGCAACAGGAAACATCATATATTTT.

This chain links TRBV29-1 with TRBJ1-1, with no clear D. Trimming took 5 bases from V and 5 from J, leaving 21 bases between them. This CDR3 region has 15 residues. Germline V gives CDR1 SQVTM, CDR2 ANQGSEA. The DNA of the CDR3 is TGCAGCGTTTCCGCATGGTGGGGAATGGGAACTGAAGCTTTCTTT. The encoded protein is CSVSAWWGMGTEAFF.

Regarding this clonotype: Germline is not matched at one junction end, which may reflect a read error. V usage is TRBV12-3 or TRBV12-4 and J usage is TRBJ2-2; possible D gene TRBD1, 5 bases. CDR3 length: 14 residues. CDR3 coding DNA: TGTACCAGCATGGAGACAGCGAAGACCGGGGAGCTGTTTTTT. Amino acid sequence: CTSMETAKTGELFF.

This clonotype was observed a single time. A junction end diverges from the germline sequence, so it may reflect a read error. The chain carries TRBV6-5 and TRBJ2-7; D assignment may be TRBD1 or TRBD2 (5 bases each). The CDR3 loop spans 15 amino acids. Germline V CDR1 and CDR2: MNHEY, SVGAGI. CDR3 amino acids: CASSYSRAGTYEQYF. In nucleotides, the CDR3 is TGTGCCAGCAGTTACTCACGCGCAGGGACCTATGAGCAGTACTTC.

Turning to this clonotype: Here the CDR3 omits its conserved ending phenylalanine or tryptophan, so a read error is the likely source. The chain couples TRBV5-1 to TRBJ2-7; no reliable D call. The V and J ends lost 2 bases and 0 bases respectively, with 12 bases between them. CDR1 and CDR2 (germline): SGHRS, YFSETQ. This CDR3 spans 15 amino acids. CDR3 bases: TGCGCCAGCAGCTTAGTCGGCGCAGCCTCCTACGAGCAGTACATC. Translated: CASSLVGAASYEQYI.

As concerns this clonotype: The junction departs from germline at one end; a sequencing error may be responsible. The rearrangement links TRBV28 to TRBJ1-5; TRBD1 matches at 7 bases. CDR3 length: 12 residues. Germline V gene data show CDR1 as MDHEN and CDR2 as SYDVKM. DNA of the CDR3: TGTGCCACCAGGCCAGGGGGGCAGCCCCATCATTTT. This gives the protein CATRPGGQPHHF.

This clonotype was seen at least ten times. The V call is TRBV29-1, the J call TRBJ2-7, with TRBD2 matching over 13 bases. The CDR3 is 15 residues long. Trimming took 6 bases from V and 4 from J; bases not matched to a gene: 9. Germline-derived CDR1 and CDR2 are SQVTM and ANQGSEA. The CDR3 reads CSVALGLAGSYEQYF. CDR3 coding DNA: TGCAGCGTCGCTTTGGGACTAGCGGGGTCGTACGAGCAGTACTTC.

Points on this clonotype: An end of the junction does not agree with germline; a read error may underlie this. The J gene is TRBJ2-6, the V gene TRBV6-6; weak D call: TRBD2 (6 bases). Germline CDR1 reads MNHNY; CDR2 reads SVGAGI (reference sequence). CDR3 length equals 16 residues. CDR3 in DNA: TGTGCCAGCAATCCGGGACTTTCCTCTGGGGCCAACATCCTGACTTTC. This encodes CASNPGLSSGANILTF.

As concerns this clonotype: The CDR3 ends on some other residue instead of the conserved phenylalanine or tryptophan, so this is likely a read error. The rearrangement links TRBV6-5 to TRBJ2-1; 10 bases map to TRBD2. Germline values: CDR1 MNHEY, CDR2 SVGAGI. V lost 6 bases, J lost 10 bases, and 15 bases stayed unmatched. The CDR3 length is 16 residues. CDR3 sequence: CASSTLRASGSSEQFS. CDR3 nucleotide sequence: TGTGCCAGCAGCACACTCCGGGCTAGCGGGAGTTCGGAGCAGTTCTCC.

As to this clonotype: Compared with germline, one end of the junction differs, possibly owing to a read error. CDR3 region: CASSHSRVPNQPQHF. In DNA form, the CDR3 reads TGTGCTAGCAGTCACTCGAGGGTCCCCAATCAGCCCCAGCATTTT. The rearrangement joins TRBV6-2 or TRBV6-3 to TRBJ1-5; no reliable D call. The germline CDR1 and CDR2 sequences are MNHEY and SVGEGT. This CDR3 has 15 residues.